The rows below give T cell receptor beta chains drawn from one sample of a study of T cells in narcolepsy. Clones were sequenced by immunoSEQ multiplex PCR, and TCRdb holds only the in-frame ones, with some missing. Among tens of thousands of clones listed, less than 90% were seen once. The sequenced sample was memory (CD45RA-) CD4+ T cells from blood. Receptors originate from a human donor in good health. The CDR3 runs from the conserved cysteine through the conserved F or W. D genes are given only for firm matches. Only some rows state a clone size, as once, few, many or a class for expanded clones.

j_gene: TRBJ1-3; d_gene: .; abundance: .; v_gene: TRBV11-3; CDR3nt: TGTGCCAGCAGCTCGGACGGGGGGAGGCCTGGAAACACCATATATTTT; CDR3aa: CASSSDGGRPGNTIYF
j_gene: TRBJ1-2; d_gene: .; abundance: once; v_gene: TRBV18; CDR3nt: TGTGCCAGCTCACTGACCAGCAACTATGGCTACACCTTC; CDR3aa: CASSLTSNYGYTF
j_gene: TRBJ1-2; d_gene: .; abundance: .; v_gene: TRBV7-9; CDR3nt: TGTGCCAGCAGCTCTGAGTTTCCCGATAACTATGGCTACACCTTC; CDR3aa: CASSSEFPDNYGYTF
j_gene: TRBJ2-5; d_gene: .; abundance: .; v_gene: TRBV2; CDR3nt: TGTGCCAGCATGGCCGGCGAGACCCAGTACTTC; CDR3aa: CASMAGETQYF
j_gene: TRBJ1-1; d_gene: .; abundance: .; v_gene: TRBV18; CDR3nt: TGTGCCAGCTCGGGCACCTGGACATTGGGAACTGAAGCTTTCTTT; CDR3aa: CASSGTWTLGTEAFF
j_gene: TRBJ1-1; d_gene: .; abundance: few; v_gene: TRBV7-2; CDR3nt: TGTGCCAGCAGCTCCGGACGAGGCTTTGTAGCTTTCTTT; CDR3aa: CASSSGRGFVAFF
j_gene: TRBJ1-1; d_gene: .; abundance: .; v_gene: TRBV13; CDR3nt: TGTGCCAGCAGCTTAGCAGGGGCCGATAGGAGTAGCACTGAAGCTTTCTTT; CDR3aa: CASSLAGADRSSTEAFF
j_gene: TRBJ2-7; d_gene: TRBD1; abundance: .; v_gene: TRBV4-3; CDR3nt: TGCGCCAGCAGCCGGGACAGGGGTTCCTACGAGCAGTACTTC; CDR3aa: CASSRDRGSYEQYF
j_gene: TRBJ2-5; d_gene: TRBD1; abundance: .; v_gene: TRBV7-7; CDR3nt: TGTGCCAGCAGCCCTCAACAGGGGGCCCGGGAGACCCAGTACTTC; CDR3aa: CASSPQQGARETQYF
j_gene: TRBJ1-1; d_gene: .; abundance: .; v_gene: TRBV28; CDR3nt: TGTGCCAGCAGAGAGGGGGAAGTTGCTTTCTTT; CDR3aa: CASREGEVAFF
j_gene: TRBJ2-5; d_gene: .; abundance: .; v_gene: TRBV7-9; CDR3nt: TGTGCCAGCAGCCCGGGAGAGACCCAGTACTTC; CDR3aa: CASSPGETQYF
j_gene: TRBJ2-5; d_gene: .; abundance: .; v_gene: TRBV11-1; CDR3nt: TGTGCCAGCAGCCTCACGATCGATCCCTTGATCGGGGAGACCCAGTACTTC; CDR3aa: CASSLTIDPLIGETQYF
j_gene: TRBJ2-7; d_gene: .; abundance: .; v_gene: TRBV6-5; CDR3nt: TGTGCCAGCAGTGACAGGAGGCTCGAGCAGTACTTC; CDR3aa: CASSDRRLEQYF
j_gene: TRBJ2-6; d_gene: TRBD1; abundance: .; v_gene: TRBV11-2; CDR3nt: TGTGCCAGCAGCTGGACAGGCTCCGACCTCTCTGGGGCCAACGTCCTGACTTTC; CDR3aa: CASSWTGSDLSGANVLTF
j_gene: TRBJ2-7; d_gene: .; abundance: .; v_gene: TRBV5-6; CDR3nt: TGTGCCAGCAGCTGGGGACAGAGGGGCCCTCGGGGGTCACGCGAGCAGTACTTC; CDR3aa: CASSWGQRGPRGSREQYF
j_gene: TRBJ1-1; d_gene: .; abundance: .; v_gene: TRBV18; CDR3nt: TGTGCCAGCTCACCATCAAGAGACACTGAAGCTTTCTTT; CDR3aa: CASSPSRDTEAFF
j_gene: TRBJ1-5; d_gene: TRBD1; abundance: once; v_gene: TRBV4-3; CDR3nt: TGCGCCAGCAGCCAAGGGACAGGGGAGAGCAATCAGCCCCAGCATTTT; CDR3aa: CASSQGTGESNQPQHF
j_gene: TRBJ2-4; d_gene: .; abundance: .; v_gene: TRBV9; CDR3nt: TGTGCCAGCAGCTCGACCGCAGACAAGTACAAAAACATTCAGTACTTC; CDR3aa: CASSSTADKYKNIQYF
j_gene: TRBJ2-1; d_gene: TRBD2; abundance: .; v_gene: TRBV6-5; CDR3nt: TGTGCCAGCAGTACCACTAGCGGGAGTGATGAGCAGTTCTTC; CDR3aa: CASSTTSGSDEQFF
j_gene: TRBJ1-4; d_gene: .; abundance: .; v_gene: TRBV5-4; CDR3nt: TGTGCCAGCAGCTTTGATCTGCTTGCAACTAATGAAAAACTGTTTTTT; CDR3aa: CASSFDLLATNEKLFF
j_gene: TRBJ1-3; d_gene: .; abundance: .; v_gene: TRBV7-8; CDR3nt: TGTGCCAGCAGCATAGCGGGGGGGTCGTCTGGAAACACCATATATTTT; CDR3aa: CASSIAGGSSGNTIYF
j_gene: TRBJ1-1; d_gene: .; abundance: .; v_gene: TRBV19; CDR3nt: TGTGCCAGTATTTTCAGGGATGGTACTGAAGCTTTCTTT; CDR3aa: CASIFRDGTEAFF
j_gene: TRBJ2-3; d_gene: TRBD1; abundance: .; v_gene: TRBV10-3; CDR3nt: TGTGCCATCAGTGCCGGGACAGGGTTCACAGATACGCAGTATTTT; CDR3aa: CAISAGTGFTDTQYF
j_gene: TRBJ2-1; d_gene: TRBD2; abundance: .; v_gene: TRBV10-1; CDR3nt: TGCGCCAGCAGTGAGCCCCCGAAGACTAGCCGCTCCTACAATGAGCAGTTCTTC; CDR3aa: CASSEPPKTSRSYNEQFF
j_gene: TRBJ1-3; d_gene: .; abundance: .; v_gene: TRBV6-6; CDR3nt: TGTGCCAGCAGTTACTCGACGGGGGTGGGAAACACCATATATTTT; CDR3aa: CASSYSTGVGNTIYF
j_gene: TRBJ2-5; d_gene: .; abundance: .; v_gene: TRBV6-6; CDR3nt: TGTGCCAGCAGTTTCTCTCCCGGGACAAAAGAGACCCAGTACTTC; CDR3aa: CASSFSPGTKETQYF
j_gene: TRBJ2-2; d_gene: TRBD1; abundance: few; v_gene: TRBV9; CDR3nt: TGTGCCAGCAGCCCCCAGGGGACAGGGTACACCGGGGAGCTGTTTTTT; CDR3aa: CASSPQGTGYTGELFF
j_gene: TRBJ1-5; d_gene: .; abundance: .; v_gene: TRBV14; CDR3nt: TGTGCCAGCAGCCAAGACTTGGATCAGCCCCAGCATTTT; CDR3aa: CASSQDLDQPQHF
j_gene: TRBJ2-7; d_gene: .; abundance: once; v_gene: TRBV13; CDR3nt: TGTGCCAGCAGCTTAGGGGGGTCTATGAGATACGAGCAGTACTTC; CDR3aa: CASSLGGSMRYEQYF
j_gene: TRBJ2-1; d_gene: .; abundance: few; v_gene: TRBV10-3; CDR3nt: TGTGCCATCAGGGAAACACATAAAGCCTACAATGAGCAGTTCTTC; CDR3aa: CAIRETHKAYNEQFF
j_gene: TRBJ2-3; d_gene: TRBD2; abundance: .; v_gene: TRBV5-4; CDR3nt: TGTGCCAGCAGCATACGGACTAGTTCAGATACGCAGTATTTT; CDR3aa: CASSIRTSSDTQYF
j_gene: TRBJ2-1; d_gene: TRBD2; abundance: .; v_gene: TRBV2; CDR3nt: TGTGCCAGCAGTGAAAATTTGGCGGGAGGGCCTAGGTTCTTC; CDR3aa: CASSENLAGGPRFF
j_gene: TRBJ1-4; d_gene: TRBD1; abundance: .; v_gene: TRBV5-4; CDR3nt: TGTGCCAGCAGCTCCTACGGACAGGGGACCCGTGAAAAACTGTTTTTT; CDR3aa: CASSSYGQGTREKLFF
j_gene: TRBJ2-7; d_gene: .; abundance: .; v_gene: TRBV5-1; CDR3nt: TGCGCCAGCAGCTTTTGGACACCACCTAGCTCCTACGAGCAGTACTTC; CDR3aa: CASSFWTPPSSYEQYF
j_gene: TRBJ1-5; d_gene: .; abundance: .; v_gene: TRBV6-1; CDR3nt: TGTGCCAGTCGAGGAGGGCAGCCCCAGCATTTT; CDR3aa: CASRGGQPQHF
j_gene: TRBJ2-3; d_gene: TRBD2; abundance: .; v_gene: TRBV5-1; CDR3nt: TGCGCCAGCAGCTTGGCTAGCGGGGGCACAGATACGCAGTATTTT; CDR3aa: CASSLASGGTDTQYF
j_gene: TRBJ1-1; d_gene: .; abundance: .; v_gene: TRBV28; CDR3nt: TGTGCCAGCCCTCCGGGGGGAAGGGGTACTGAAGCTTTCTTT; CDR3aa: CASPPGGRGTEAFF
j_gene: TRBJ2-7; d_gene: .; abundance: .; v_gene: TRBV11-2; CDR3nt: TGTGCCAGCAGCTTTAACAGGGTCATGGGGACAACCGACGAGCAGTACTTC; CDR3aa: CASSFNRVMGTTDEQYF
j_gene: TRBJ1-2; d_gene: .; abundance: .; v_gene: TRBV14; CDR3nt: TGTGCCAGCAGCCAAGAAGAGGGCACCTATGGCTACACCTTC; CDR3aa: CASSQEEGTYGYTF
j_gene: TRBJ2-2; d_gene: TRBD1; abundance: .; v_gene: TRBV28; CDR3nt: TGTGCCAGCAGTCCTTCGACAGGGTCGGCCACCGGGGAGCTGTTTTTT; CDR3aa: CASSPSTGSATGELFF
j_gene: TRBJ1-5; d_gene: TRBD1; abundance: .; v_gene: TRBV11-3; CDR3nt: TGTGCCAGCAGCTTCCGGGACAGTGGATTTCAGCCCCAGCATTTT; CDR3aa: CASSFRDSGFQPQHF
j_gene: TRBJ2-3; d_gene: .; abundance: .; v_gene: TRBV9; CDR3nt: TGTGCCAGCAGCGTTACAAGCTACACAGATACGCAGTATTTT; CDR3aa: CASSVTSYTDTQYF
j_gene: TRBJ1-4; d_gene: .; abundance: .; v_gene: TRBV6-5; CDR3nt: TGTGCCAGCAGTTATATCGACTCTAATGAAAAACTGTTTTTT; CDR3aa: CASSYIDSNEKLFF
j_gene: TRBJ1-4; d_gene: .; abundance: few; v_gene: TRBV5-4; CDR3nt: TGTGCCACAAAGGACAGACCGAATGAAAAACTGTTTTTT; CDR3aa: CATKDRPNEKLFF
j_gene: TRBJ2-2; d_gene: .; abundance: .; v_gene: TRBV9; CDR3nt: TGTGCCAGCAGCCGGGATTCCGGGGAGCTGTTTTTT; CDR3aa: CASSRDSGELFF
j_gene: TRBJ2-1; d_gene: .; abundance: .; v_gene: TRBV7-2; CDR3nt: TGTGCCAGCAGACGGGCGGGCGGGACCTCCTACAATGAGCAGTTCTTC; CDR3aa: CASRRAGGTSYNEQFF
j_gene: TRBJ1-4; d_gene: .; abundance: .; v_gene: TRBV15; CDR3nt: TGTGCCACCAGCAGAGAGGGGGAAGTCTTTGAAAAACTGTTTTTT; CDR3aa: CATSREGEVFEKLFF
j_gene: TRBJ2-7; d_gene: .; abundance: once; v_gene: TRBV7-7; CDR3nt: TGTGCTAGCAGCTTAGACCTCAATTCCTACGAGCAGTACTTC; CDR3aa: CASSLDLNSYEQYF
j_gene: TRBJ1-5; d_gene: .; abundance: .; v_gene: TRBV7-9; CDR3nt: TGTGCCAGCAGCTTATACGGGGATAGCAATCAGCCCCAGCATTTT; CDR3aa: CASSLYGDSNQPQHF
j_gene: TRBJ1-6; d_gene: .; abundance: .; v_gene: TRBV27; CDR3nt: TGTGCCAGCAGTTTATCGGGGCATAATTCACCCCTCCACTTT; CDR3aa: CASSLSGHNSPLHF
j_gene: TRBJ1-3; d_gene: .; abundance: once; v_gene: TRBV11-2; CDR3nt: TGTGCCAGCAGCTTTCCCACTTCTGGAAACACCATATATTTT; CDR3aa: CASSFPTSGNTIYF
j_gene: TRBJ1-3; d_gene: .; abundance: once; v_gene: TRBV30; CDR3nt: TGTGCCTGGAGGTGGTGCGCTGGAAACACCATATATTTT; CDR3aa: CAWRWCAGNTIYF
j_gene: TRBJ2-5; d_gene: .; abundance: .; v_gene: TRBV28; CDR3nt: TGTGCCAGCAGCTCCCCAAAGGGGGGGTCGGAGACCCAGTACTTC; CDR3aa: CASSSPKGGSETQYF